These T cell receptor beta chains were read from a single sample in a study of post-analysis software for immune sequencing data. TCRdb independently ran MiXCR on the PCR reads; one entry per CDR3 protein. The sample holds hundreds of thousands of distinct CDR3 sequences; 25% to 30% are singletons and the top ten take approximately 0.6%. The sequenced sample was blood. These receptors all come from a girl aged 5 to 17 with multiple sclerosis. Each CDR3 is given with its conserved first and last residue. The order of the fields is clone size, V gene, J gene, D gene, CDR3 DNA, CDR3 protein. D genes are given only for firm matches. Size values are once, few and many counts, or a class for expanded clones, and some rows have none.

>few|TRBV7-2|TRBJ2-7|-
TGTGCCAGCAGCCGAGTCGTCCAGGGGCCCTACGAGCAGTACTTC
CASSRVVQGPYEQYF
>-|TRBV7-3|TRBJ2-7|-
TGTGCCAGCAGCTTAAGTCCGGGGCCCCTTCGCGTCGAGCAGTACTTC
CASSLSPGPLRVEQYF
>few|TRBV5-5|TRBJ2-3|TRBD1
TGTGCCAGCAGCTTCAGACAGGGAACAGATACGCAGTATTTT
CASSFRQGTDTQYF
>few|TRBV12-3/TRBV12-4|TRBJ2-7|TRBD2
TGTGCCAGCAGCCAGAGGACTAGCGGGACCACCTACGAGCAGTACTTC
CASSQRTSGTTYEQYF
>-|TRBV6-1|TRBJ2-1|TRBD2
TGTGCCAGCAGTGGGTACAGACTAGCGGGGCACAATGAGCAGTTCTTC
CASSGYRLAGHNEQFF
>many|TRBV10-3|TRBJ1-2|TRBD1
TGTGCCACCAAAGACAGGGTTGAGGATGGCTACACCTTC
CATKDRVEDGYTF
>few|TRBV4-1|TRBJ2-4|TRBD1
TGCGCCAGCAGCCCGGACAGGGGAGTTTACATTCAGTACTTC
CASSPDRGVYIQYF
>many|TRBV29-1|TRBJ2-7|-
TGCAGCGTTGATAAGGTTGGGGGCTACGAGCAGTACTTC
CSVDKVGGYEQYF
>-|TRBV5-5|TRBJ2-7|-
TGTGCCAGCAGCTCGCGGGGTCCCTTAGGGGACGAGCAGTACTTC
CASSSRGPLGDEQYF
>-|TRBV20-1|TRBJ2-1|TRBD2
TGCAGTGCAAGACTAGCGGGAGAAGAGACCCAGTTCTTC
CSARLAGEETQFF